The 3 T cell receptor beta chains presented below share a single source sample, sequenced in a study of cytomegalovirus exposure and HLA in healthy donors. The table came from immunoSEQ multiplex PCR; TCRdb's copy has only in-frame clones and leaves some out. This table holds 150,000 to 200,000 clones, 65% to 90% found once. The sequencing sample was made of PBMCs. The origin of the receptors is a woman aged 30 to 39 in good health and CMV-seropositive.

This chain connects TRBV5-4 to TRBJ2-7, with TRBD2 identical over 9 bases. Germline CDR1 SGHNT, CDR2 YYREEE (reference sequence). V shed 4 bases, J shed 9 bases, and the junction held 11 bases outside the gene matches. The CDR3 has 14 amino acids. CDR3 sequence: CASSASGTFRGQYF. The CDR3 bases are TGTGCCAGCAGCGCTAGCGGGACTTTTCGGGGGCAGTACTTC. Looking up the rest from reference TRBV5-4 and TRBJ2-7 gives the full variable domain: ETGVTQSPTHLIKTRGQQVTLRCSSQSGHNTVSWYQQALGQGPQFIFQYYREEENGRGNFPPRFSGLQFPNYSSELNVNALELDDSALYLCASSASGTFRGQYFGPGTRLTVT.

The table lists this clone with a few counts. Written as DNA, the CDR3 is TGTGCCAGTAGGAAACAGGGGATTCATGAAGCTTTCTTT. It encodes CASRKQGIHEAFF. The chain carries TRBV19 and TRBJ1-1; TRBD1 matches 7 bases. Germline CDR1 reads LNHDA; CDR2 reads SQIVND (reference sequence). CDR3 length: 13 residues. Losses at the gene ends were 6 bases for V and 7 bases for J; bases not matched to a gene: 8.

The rearrangement links TRBV18 to TRBJ1-2; 8 bases are a match to TRBD1. This CDR3 has 15 amino acids. The germline CDR1 and CDR2 sequences are KGHSH and LQKENI. V trimming: 3 bases; J trimming: 3 bases; junction bases outside the gene matches: 6. In DNA form, the CDR3 reads TGTGCCAGCTCACCTGGACAGGGTAACTACTATGGCTACACCTTC. It translates to CASSPGQGNYYGYTF.